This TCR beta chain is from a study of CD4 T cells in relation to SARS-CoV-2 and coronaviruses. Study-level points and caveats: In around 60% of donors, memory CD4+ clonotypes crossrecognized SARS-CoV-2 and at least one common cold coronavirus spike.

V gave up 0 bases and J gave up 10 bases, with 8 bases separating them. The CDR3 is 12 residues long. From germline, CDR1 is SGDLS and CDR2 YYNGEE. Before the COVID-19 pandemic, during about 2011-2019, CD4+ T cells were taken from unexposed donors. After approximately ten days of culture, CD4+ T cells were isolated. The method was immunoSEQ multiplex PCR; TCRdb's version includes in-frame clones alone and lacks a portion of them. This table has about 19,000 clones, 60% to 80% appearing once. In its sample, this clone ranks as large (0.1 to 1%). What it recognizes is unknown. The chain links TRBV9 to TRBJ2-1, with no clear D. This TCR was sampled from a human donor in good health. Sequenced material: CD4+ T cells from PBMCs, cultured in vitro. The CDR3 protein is CASSVGVGEQFF. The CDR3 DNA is TGTGCCAGCAGCGTAGGGGTCGGGGAGCAGTTCTTC. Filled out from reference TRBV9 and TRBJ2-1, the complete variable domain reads DSGVTQTPKHLITATGQRVTLRCSPRSGDLSVYWYQQSLDQGLQFLIQYYNGEERAKGNILERFSAQQFPDLHSELNLSSLELGDSALYFCASSVGVGEQFFGPGTRLTVL.